Following are 7 T cell receptor beta chains from one sample sequenced in a study of blood T cells in healthy people across ages. Primed by a sample-barcoded 5' primer and a J-beta primer mix, a second PCR proceeded for about 7 to 11 cycles. TCRdb used MiXCR to reprocess the 5' RACE reads, holding one entry per CDR3 protein. The sample carries some 760,000 distinct CDR3 sequences, 20% to 30% recorded once. These data were likewise used in another study, on T cells of mothers and their children.

Sample: blood. The receptors were gathered from a boy aged 5-17 years in good health.

This clonotype has more than one count but fewer than ten. The rearrangement uses TRBV3-1 and TRBJ1-2; D might be TRBD1 (5 bases). This CDR3 is 12 amino acids long. Per the germline V gene, CDR1 is LGHDT and CDR2 is YNNKEL (reference sequence). Trimming removed 4 bases from V and 8 bases from J, with 11 bases in between. As DNA, the CDR3 is TGTGCCAGCAGCCCCGAGGGGTTAGGCTACACCTTC. Its protein product is CASSPEGLGYTF.

J is TRBJ2-5 and V is TRBV29-1, with D possibly being TRBD1 (7 bases). Trimming removed 8 bases at V and 2 bases at J, with 15 bases between. The CDR3 loop spans 13 amino acids. The germline gives CDR1 SQVTM, CDR2 ANQGSEA. The CDR3: CSSLGGQQETQYF. The CDR3 bases are TGCAGCTCCTTGGGGGGACAGCAAGAGACCCAGTACTTC.

This clonotype was seen more than once but under ten times. The rearrangement links TRBV15 to TRBJ1-2, with unresolved D. V was cut by 0 bases and J by 3 bases, with 11 bases left in between. The CDR3 is 15 amino acids. Germline V CDR1 and CDR2: LNHNV, YYDKDF (reference sequence). For the CDR3, the DNA is TGTGCCACCAGCAGAGATAAGGAAACAGACTATGGCTACACCTTC. Its translation: CATSRDKETDYGYTF.

Points on this clonotype: Its ends do not fully match the called genes, so a read error is possible. The chain carries TRBV13 and TRBJ2-1; 10 bases are shared with TRBD2. There are 16 residues in the CDR3. The V gene's germline CDR1 is PRHDT and CDR2 FYEKMQ (reference sequence). The CDR3, as DNA: TGTGCCAGCAGCCTAGGCATCCAGCGGGAGGGAACCGCGCAGTTCTTC. Protein sequence: CASSLGIQREGTAQFF.

CDR3 in amino acids: CASSFEAKNIQYF. The CDR3 coding sequence is TGTGCCAGCAGTTTCGAAGCCAAAAACATTCAGTACTTC. The chain combines TRBV7-9 with TRBJ2-4; no definite D call. The germline V gene has CDR1 SEHNR and CDR2 FQNEAQ (reference sequence). The length of the CDR3 is 13 residues. With 6 bases removed from V and 0 bases from J, the gap between germline ends came to 6 bases.

In this sample, this clonotype turned up a few times. V and J are TRBV25-1 and TRBJ1-6; 9 bases are a match to TRBD1. The V segment lost 6 bases and the J segment 9 bases; nucleotides outside the gene matches: 9. The germline V gene has CDR1 MGHDK and CDR2 SYGVNS. The CDR3 sequence is 15 residues long. The CDR3 loop reads CASRGWGQGGSPLHF. DNA of the CDR3: TGTGCCAGCAGAGGATGGGGACAGGGAGGTTCACCCCTCCACTTT.

The chain combines TRBV20-1 with TRBJ2-1; D is tentatively TRBD1 or TRBD2 (5 bases each). The CDR3 sequence is 15 residues long. V lost 5 bases and J lost 0, with 14 bases in between. Per the germline V gene, CDR1 is DFQATT and CDR2 is SNEGSKA (reference sequence). CDR3 sequence (DNA): TGCAGTGCTGGAAGGGACGTCTACTCCTACAATGAGCAGTTCTTC. Its protein product is CSAGRDVYSYNEQFF.